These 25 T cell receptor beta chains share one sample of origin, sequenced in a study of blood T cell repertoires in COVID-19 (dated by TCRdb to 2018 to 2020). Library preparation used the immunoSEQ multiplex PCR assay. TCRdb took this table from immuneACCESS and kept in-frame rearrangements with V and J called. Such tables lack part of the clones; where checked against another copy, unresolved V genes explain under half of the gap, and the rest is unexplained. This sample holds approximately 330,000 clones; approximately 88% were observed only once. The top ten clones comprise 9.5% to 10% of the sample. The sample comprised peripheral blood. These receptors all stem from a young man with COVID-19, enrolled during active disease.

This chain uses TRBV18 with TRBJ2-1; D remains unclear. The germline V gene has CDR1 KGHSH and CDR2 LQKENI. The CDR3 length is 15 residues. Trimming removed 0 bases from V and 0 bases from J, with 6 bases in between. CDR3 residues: CASSPPSLSYNEQFF. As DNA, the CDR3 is TGTGCCAGCTCACCACCAAGCCTCTCCTACAATGAGCAGTTCTTC.

The CDR3 is CASSLDAGMYTGELFF. The CDR3, as DNA: TGTGCCAGCAGCTTAGATGCGGGGATGTACACCGGGGAGCTGTTTTTT. This sequence joins TRBV11-2 and TRBJ2-2; the D gene is possibly TRBD2 (6 bases). Trimming removed 0 bases from V and 3 bases from J, with 11 bases in between. This CDR3 comprises 16 residues. The V gene's germline CDR1 is SGHAT and CDR2 FQNNGV.

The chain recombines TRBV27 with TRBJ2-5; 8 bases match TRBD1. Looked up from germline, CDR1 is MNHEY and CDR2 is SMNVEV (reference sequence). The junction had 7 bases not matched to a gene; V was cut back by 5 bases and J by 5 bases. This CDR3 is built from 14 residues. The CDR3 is CASSHGQGGETQYF. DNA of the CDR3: TGTGCCAGCAGTCACGGACAGGGTGGGGAGACCCAGTACTTC.

Here the CDR3 reads CASSRQTGGASGNTIYF. The CDR3 coding sequence is TGTGCCAGCAGCCGTCAGACAGGGGGCGCATCTGGAAACACCATATATTTT. The rearrangement uses TRBV3-1 (or the pseudogene TRBV3-2) and TRBJ1-3; 10 bases match TRBD1. Germline V gene data show CDR1 as LGHDT and CDR2 as YNNKEL (reference sequence). Germline trimming cut 4 bases from V and 1 base from J; bases unmatched to any gene: 7. This CDR3 is 17 amino acids long.

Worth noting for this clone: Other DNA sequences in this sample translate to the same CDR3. The CDR3 spells CASSRQVQETQYF. Written as DNA, the CDR3 is TGTGCCAGCAGCCGACAGGTCCAAGAGACCCAGTACTTC. The gene calls are TRBV9 and TRBJ2-5; possibly TRBD1 for D (6 bases). V was clipped by 4 bases and J by 1 base, with 8 bases between them. CDR1 and CDR2 from the germline V gene are SGDLS and YYNGEE. The CDR3 sequence is 13 residues long.

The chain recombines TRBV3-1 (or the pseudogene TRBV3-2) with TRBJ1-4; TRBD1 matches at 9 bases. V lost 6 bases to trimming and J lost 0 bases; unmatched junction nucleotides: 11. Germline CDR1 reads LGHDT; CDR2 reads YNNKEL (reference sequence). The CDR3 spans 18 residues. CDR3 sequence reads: CASRRGTGRGSTNEKLFF. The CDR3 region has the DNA TGTGCCAGCAGGAGGGGGACAGGGAGGGGGTCAACTAATGAAAAACTGTTTTTT.

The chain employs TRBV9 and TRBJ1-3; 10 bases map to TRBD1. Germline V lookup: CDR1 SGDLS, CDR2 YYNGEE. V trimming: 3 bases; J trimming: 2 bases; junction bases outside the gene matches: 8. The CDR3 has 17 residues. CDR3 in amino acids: CASSAGSGTGAGNTIYF. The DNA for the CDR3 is TGTGCCAGCAGCGCGGGATCCGGGACAGGGGCTGGAAACACCATATATTTT. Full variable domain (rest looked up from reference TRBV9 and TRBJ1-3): DSGVTQTPKHLITATGQRVTLRCSPRSGDLSVYWYQQSLDQGLQFLIQYYNGEERAKGNILERFSAQQFPDLHSELNLSSLELGDSALYFCASSAGSGTGAGNTIYFGEGSWLTVV.

CDR3 sequence: CAWSPGTVNYEQYF. Here the CDR3 DNA reads TGTGCCTGGAGTCCCGGGACAGTCAACTACGAGCAGTACTTC. The V and J genes are TRBV30 and TRBJ2-7, with 7 bases fitting TRBD1. The CDR3 length is 14 residues. Germline trimming cut 2 bases from V and 3 bases from J; bases unmatched to any gene: 7. Looked up from germline, CDR1 is GTSNPN and CDR2 is SVGIG (reference sequence).

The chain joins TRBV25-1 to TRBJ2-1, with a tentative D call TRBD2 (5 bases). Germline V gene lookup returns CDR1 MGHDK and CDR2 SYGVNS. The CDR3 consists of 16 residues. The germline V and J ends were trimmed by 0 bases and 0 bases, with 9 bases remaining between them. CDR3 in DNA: TGTGCCAGCAGTGAATACCTGGGGAGCTCCTACAATGAGCAGTTCTTC. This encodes CASSEYLGSSYNEQFF.

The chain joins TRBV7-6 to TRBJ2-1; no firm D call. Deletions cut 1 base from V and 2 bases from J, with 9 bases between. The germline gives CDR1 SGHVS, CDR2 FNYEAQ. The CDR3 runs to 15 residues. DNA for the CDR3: TGTGCCAGCAGCTTAGACCCAGAAACCTACAATGAGCAGTTCTTC. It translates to CASSLDPETYNEQFF.

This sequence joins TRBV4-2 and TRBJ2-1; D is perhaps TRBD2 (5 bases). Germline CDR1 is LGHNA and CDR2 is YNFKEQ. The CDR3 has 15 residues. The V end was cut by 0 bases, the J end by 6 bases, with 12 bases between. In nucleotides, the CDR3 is TGTGCCAGCAGCCAAGAGCCTCCCGGGGTCAATGAGCAGTTCTTC. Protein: CASSQEPPGVNEQFF.

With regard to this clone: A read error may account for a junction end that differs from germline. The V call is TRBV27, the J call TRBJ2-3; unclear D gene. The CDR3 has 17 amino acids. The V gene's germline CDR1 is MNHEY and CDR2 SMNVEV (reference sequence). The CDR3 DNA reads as TGTGCTAGCAGTTTAAGTTGGGCGTCACCTGGCACAGATACGCAGTATTTT. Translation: CASSLSWASPGTDTQYF.

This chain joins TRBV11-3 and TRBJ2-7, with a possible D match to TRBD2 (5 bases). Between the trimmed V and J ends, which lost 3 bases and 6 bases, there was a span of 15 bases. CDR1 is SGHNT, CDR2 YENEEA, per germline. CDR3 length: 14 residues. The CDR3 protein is CASSLDSYSSEQYF. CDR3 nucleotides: TGTGCCAGCAGCTTGGACTCATATTCATCCGAGCAGTACTTC. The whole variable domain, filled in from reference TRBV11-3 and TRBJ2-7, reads EAGVVQSPRYKIIEKKQPVAFWCNPISGHNTLYWYLQNLGQGPELLIRYENEEAVDDSQLPKDRFSAERLKGVDSTLKIQPAELGDSAVYLCASSLDSYSSEQYFGPGTRLTVT.

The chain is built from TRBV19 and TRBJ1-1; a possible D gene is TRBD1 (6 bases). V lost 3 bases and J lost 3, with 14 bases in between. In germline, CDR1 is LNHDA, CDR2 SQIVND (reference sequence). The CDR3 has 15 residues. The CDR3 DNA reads TGTGCCAGTAGTATCGGGGGGGCTTGGTACACTGAAGCTTTCTTT. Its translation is CASSIGGAWYTEAFF.

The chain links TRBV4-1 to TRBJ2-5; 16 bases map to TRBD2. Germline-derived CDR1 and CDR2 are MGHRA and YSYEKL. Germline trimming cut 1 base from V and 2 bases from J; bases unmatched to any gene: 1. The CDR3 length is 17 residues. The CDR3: CASSQGGLAGGQETQYF. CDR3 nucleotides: TGCGCCAGCAGCCAAGGGGGACTAGCGGGAGGGCAAGAGACCCAGTACTTC.

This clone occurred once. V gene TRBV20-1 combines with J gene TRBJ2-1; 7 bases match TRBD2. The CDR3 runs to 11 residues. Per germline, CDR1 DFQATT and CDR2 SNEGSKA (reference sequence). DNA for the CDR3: TGCAGGGCTGGGGGGGGCAATGAGCAGTTCTTC. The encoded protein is CRAGGGNEQFF.

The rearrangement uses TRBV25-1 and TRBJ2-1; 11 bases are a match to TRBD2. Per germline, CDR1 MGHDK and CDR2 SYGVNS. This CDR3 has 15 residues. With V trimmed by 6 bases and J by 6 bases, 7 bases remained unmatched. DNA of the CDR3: TGTGCCAGCAGCCTAACTAGCGGGAGTATCAATGAGCAGTTCTTC. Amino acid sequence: CASSLTSGSINEQFF.

CDR3: CASSLAGQIYNSPLHF. In nucleotides, the CDR3 is TGTGCCAGCAGCTTAGCGGGACAGATCTATAATTCACCCCTCCACTTT. The rearrangement joins TRBV7-9 to TRBJ1-6, with TRBD1 identical over 7 bases. The trim removed 0 bases at V and 3 bases at J, leaving 2 bases unmatched. The CDR3 sequence is 16 residues long. In germline, CDR1 is SEHNR, CDR2 FQNEAQ (reference sequence).

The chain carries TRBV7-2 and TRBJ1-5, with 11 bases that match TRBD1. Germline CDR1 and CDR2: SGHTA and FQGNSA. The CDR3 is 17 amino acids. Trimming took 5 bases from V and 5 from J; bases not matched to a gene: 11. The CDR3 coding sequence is TGTGCCAGCAGCCCCGGCTTCGGGACAGGGGGTTATCAGCCCCAGCATTTT. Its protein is CASSPGFGTGGYQPQHF.

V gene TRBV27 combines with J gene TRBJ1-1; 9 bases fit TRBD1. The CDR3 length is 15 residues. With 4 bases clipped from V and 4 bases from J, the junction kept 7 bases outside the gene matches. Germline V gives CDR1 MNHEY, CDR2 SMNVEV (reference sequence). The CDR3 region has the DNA TGTGCCAGCAGTTGGGACAGGGTGGTAAGCACTGAAGCTTTCTTT. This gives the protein CASSWDRVVSTEAFF.

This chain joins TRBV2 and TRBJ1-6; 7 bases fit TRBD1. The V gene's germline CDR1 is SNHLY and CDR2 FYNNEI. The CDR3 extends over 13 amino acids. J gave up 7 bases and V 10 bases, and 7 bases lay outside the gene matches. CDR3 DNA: TGTGCCACCCGTACAGGGGACAATTCACCCCTCCACTTT. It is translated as CATRTGDNSPLHF.

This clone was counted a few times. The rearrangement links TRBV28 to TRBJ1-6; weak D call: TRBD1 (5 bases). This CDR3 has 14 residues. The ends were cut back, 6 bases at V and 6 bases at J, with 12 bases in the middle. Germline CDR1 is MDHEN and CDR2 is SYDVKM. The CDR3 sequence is CASSAGTGNSPLHF. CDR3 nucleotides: TGTGCCAGCAGCGCCGGGACTGGTAATTCACCCCTCCACTTT.

The CDR3 DNA sequence: TGTGCCAGCAGCTCGGGACAGGGAGGACGCTACACCTTC. The encoded protein is CASSSGQGGRYTF. The rearrangement links TRBV3-1 (or the pseudogene TRBV3-2) to TRBJ1-2, with 9 bases fitting TRBD1. The junction had 7 bases not matched to a gene; V was cut back by 5 bases and J by 9 bases. Germline V gene sequence: CDR1 LGHDT, CDR2 YNNKEL (reference sequence). CDR3 length equals 13 residues.

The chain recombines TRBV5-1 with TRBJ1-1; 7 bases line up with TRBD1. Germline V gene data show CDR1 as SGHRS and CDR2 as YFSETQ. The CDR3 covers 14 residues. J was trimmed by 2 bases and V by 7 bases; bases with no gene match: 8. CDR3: CASGLGQSNTEAFF. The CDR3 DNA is TGCGCCAGCGGACTGGGACAGAGTAACACTGAAGCTTTCTTT.

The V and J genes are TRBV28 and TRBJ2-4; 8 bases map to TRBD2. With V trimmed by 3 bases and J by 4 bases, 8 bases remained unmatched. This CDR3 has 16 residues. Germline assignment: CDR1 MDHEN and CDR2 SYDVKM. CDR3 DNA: TGTGCCAGCAGTTTGGACGCGGGAGGACAAAAAAACATTCAGTACTTC. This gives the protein CASSLDAGGQKNIQYF.